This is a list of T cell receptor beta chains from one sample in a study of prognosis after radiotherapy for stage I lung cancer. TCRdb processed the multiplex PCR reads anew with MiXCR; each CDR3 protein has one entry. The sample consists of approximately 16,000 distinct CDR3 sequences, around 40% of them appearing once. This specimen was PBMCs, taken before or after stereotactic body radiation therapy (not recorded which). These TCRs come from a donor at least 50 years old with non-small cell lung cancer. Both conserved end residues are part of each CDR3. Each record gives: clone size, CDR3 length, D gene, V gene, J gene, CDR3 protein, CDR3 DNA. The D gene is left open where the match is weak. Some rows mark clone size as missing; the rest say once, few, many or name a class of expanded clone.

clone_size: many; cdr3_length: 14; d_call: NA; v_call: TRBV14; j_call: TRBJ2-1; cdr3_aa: CASSQSTFDSEQFF; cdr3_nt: TGTGCCAGCAGCCAGAGTACCTTCGACTCCGAGCAGTTCTTC
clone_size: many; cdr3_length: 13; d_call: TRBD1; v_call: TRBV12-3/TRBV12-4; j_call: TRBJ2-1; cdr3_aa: CASTQARGHEQFF; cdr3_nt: TGTGCCAGCACCCAAGCGAGGGGGCATGAGCAGTTCTTC
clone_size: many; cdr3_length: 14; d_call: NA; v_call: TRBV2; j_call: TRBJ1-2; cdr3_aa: CASRTFGGSYGYTF; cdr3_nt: TGTGCCAGCAGGACCTTCGGGGGTAGCTATGGCTACACCTTC
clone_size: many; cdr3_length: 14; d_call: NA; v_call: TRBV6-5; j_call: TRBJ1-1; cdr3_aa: CASSSGLVDTEAFF; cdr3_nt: TGTGCCAGCAGTTCGGGACTCGTAGACACTGAAGCTTTCTTT
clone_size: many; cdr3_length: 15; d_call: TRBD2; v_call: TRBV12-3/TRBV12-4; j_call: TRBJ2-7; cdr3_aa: CASSLGGGGAYEQYF; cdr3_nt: TGTGCCAGCAGTTTGGGTGGCGGGGGGGCGTACGAGCAGTACTTC
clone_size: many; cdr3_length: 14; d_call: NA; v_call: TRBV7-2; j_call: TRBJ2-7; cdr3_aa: CASSVDGSQNEQYF; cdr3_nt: TGTGCCAGCAGTGTAGACGGGAGTCAGAACGAGCAGTACTTC
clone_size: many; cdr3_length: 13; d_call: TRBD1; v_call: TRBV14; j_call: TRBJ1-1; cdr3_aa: CASSPWTGERAFF; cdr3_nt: TGTGCCAGCAGCCCGTGGACAGGGGAGAGAGCTTTCTTT
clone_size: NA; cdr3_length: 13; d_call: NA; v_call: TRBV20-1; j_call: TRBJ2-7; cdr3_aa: CSASGGTYYEQYF; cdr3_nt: TGCAGTGCTAGTGGGGGGACTTACTACGAGCAATACTTC
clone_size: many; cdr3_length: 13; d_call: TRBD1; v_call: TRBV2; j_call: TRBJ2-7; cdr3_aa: CAGSGTGVYEQYF; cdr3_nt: TGTGCCGGATCCGGGACAGGGGTTTATGAGCAGTACTTC
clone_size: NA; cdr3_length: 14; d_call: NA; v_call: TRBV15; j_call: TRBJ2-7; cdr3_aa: CATSRGLGAYEQYF; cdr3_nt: TGTGCCACCAGCAGAGGGCTGGGGGCCTACGAGCAGTACTTC
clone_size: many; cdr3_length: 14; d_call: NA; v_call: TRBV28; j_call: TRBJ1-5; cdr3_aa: CASSYHSGDQPQHF; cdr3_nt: TGTGCCAGCAGTTACCACAGTGGGGATCAGCCCCAGCATTTT
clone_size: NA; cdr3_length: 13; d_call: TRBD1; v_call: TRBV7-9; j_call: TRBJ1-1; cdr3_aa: CANIRTGETEAFF; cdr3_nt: TGTGCCAACATTCGGACAGGGGAGACTGAAGCTTTCTTT
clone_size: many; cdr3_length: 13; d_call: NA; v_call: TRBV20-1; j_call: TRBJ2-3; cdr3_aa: CSARATSTDTQYF; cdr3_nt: TGCAGTGCTAGGGCAACTAGCACAGATACGCAGTATTTT
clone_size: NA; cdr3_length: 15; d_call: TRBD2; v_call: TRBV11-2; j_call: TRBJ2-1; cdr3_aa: CASSTGLADYNEQFF; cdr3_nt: TGTGCCAGCAGTACCGGACTAGCGGACTACAATGAGCAGTTCTTC
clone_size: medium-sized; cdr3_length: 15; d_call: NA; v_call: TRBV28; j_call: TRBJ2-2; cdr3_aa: CASSLVPLNTGELFF; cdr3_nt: TGTGCCAGCAGTTTAGTACCCCTGAACACCGGGGAGCTGTTTTTT
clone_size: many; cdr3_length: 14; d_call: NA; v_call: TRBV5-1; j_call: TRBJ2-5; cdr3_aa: CASSLGAGQETQYF; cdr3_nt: TGCGCCAGCAGCTTGGGGGCAGGGCAAGAGACCCAGTACTTC
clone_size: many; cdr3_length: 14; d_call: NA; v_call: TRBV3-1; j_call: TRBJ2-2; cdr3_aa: CASSQDTLSGELFF; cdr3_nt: TGTGCCAGCAGCCAAGATACTCTCTCCGGGGAGCTGTTTTTT
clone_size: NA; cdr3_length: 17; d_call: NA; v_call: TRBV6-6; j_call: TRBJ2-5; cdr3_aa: CASSYSRACRDEETQYF; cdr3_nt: TGTGCCAGCAGTTACTCGAGGGCGTGTAGAGACGAAGAGACCCAGTACTTC